The clone carrying this T cell receptor beta chain was seen only a few times. What it binds is not known. This record comes from a study of blood T cells in healthy people across ages. With V trimmed by 4 bases and J by 3 bases, 6 bases remained unmatched. CDR3 length: 15 residues. Per germline, CDR1 LNHNV and CDR2 YYDKDF (reference sequence). The authors ran a second PCR of about 7 to 12 cycles using a sample-barcoded 5' primer and a J-beta primer mix. Using its own MiXCR run on the 5' RACE reads, TCRdb lists one record per CDR3 protein. Among roughly 1.7 million distinct CDR3 sequences listed, 30% to 35% were seen once. Study-level points and caveats: PBMCs went unsorted, and a conclusive naive versus antigen-experienced comparison was therefore prevented.

Sample: blood. V usage is TRBV15 and J usage is TRBJ2-7; 10 nucleotides match TRBD1. This receptor was identified in a woman in her thirties in good health. CDR3: CATSKGGQGSYEQYF. The CDR3 nucleotides read TGTGCCACCAGCAAAGGGGGACAGGGGAGCTACGAGCAGTACTTC. Full variable domain (remainder filled in from reference TRBV15 and TRBJ2-7): DAMVIQNPRYQVTQFGKPVTLSCSQTLNHNVMYWYQQKSSQAPKLLFHYYDKDFNNEADTPDNFQSRRPNTSFCFLDIRSPGLGDTAMYLCATSKGGQGSYEQYFGPGTRLTVT.